The next 20 T cell receptor beta chains were all read from a single sample in a study of cytomegalovirus exposure and HLA in healthy donors. Vbeta (60) and Jbeta (13) primers were used in the PCR. This table comes from immunoSEQ multiplex PCR, and its TCRdb copy is limited to in-frame clones, with some not included. The repertoire consists of about 150,000 clones, with roughly 67% occurring once and the leading ten covering about 5%. The sample consisted of PBMCs. The source is a woman between 18 and 29 years old in good health and CMV-seropositive.

V usage is TRBV7-6 and J usage is TRBJ1-1; no definite D call. V shed 6 bases and J shed 5 bases, with 16 bases lying between them. The CDR3 sequence is 14 residues long. Germline lookup yields CDR1 SGHVS and CDR2 FNYEAQ. Here the CDR3 DNA reads TGTGCCAGCAGTTCGGTTCTAAGGAGGACTGAAGCTTTCTTT. This translates into CASSSVLRRTEAFF.

The chain employs TRBV4-1 and TRBJ2-7, with D perhaps TRBD1 (6 bases). Trimming took off 5 bases at V and 0 bases at J, with 17 bases between the two ends. Germline lookup yields CDR1 MGHRA and CDR2 YSYEKL. The CDR3 is 16 residues long. For the CDR3, the DNA is TGCGCCAGCAGCATGAGGACAGCGCCGGACTCCTACGAGCAGTACTTC. Translation: CASSMRTAPDSYEQYF.

CDR3 coding DNA: TGTGCCAGCAGTTACTCGACATCAAGTGACACTGAAGCTTTCTTT. It yields the protein CASSYSTSSDTEAFF. The chain recombines TRBV6-5 with TRBJ1-1; D is ambiguous. The CDR3 sequence is 15 residues long. Germline CDR1 and CDR2: MNHEY and SVGAGI. Trimming removed 0 bases from V and 3 bases from J, with 11 bases in between.

V is TRBV7-2 and J is TRBJ2-3, with TRBD1 matching 10 bases. The germline V gene has CDR1 SGHTA and CDR2 FQGNSA. The V and J ends lost 5 bases and 5 bases, in that order; junction bases with no gene match: 7. This CDR3 comprises 15 residues. As DNA, the CDR3 is TGTGCCAGCAGCCCGTCCCGGGACAGGGGAGATACGCAGTATTTT. Translating it yields CASSPSRDRGDTQYF. The variable domain in full, completed from reference TRBV7-2 and TRBJ2-3, reads GAGVSQSPSNKVTEKGKDVELRCDPISGHTALYWYRQSLGQGLEFLIYFQGNSAPDKSGLPSDRFSAERTGGSVSTLTIQRTQQEDSAVYLCASSPSRDRGDTQYFGPGTRLTVL.

The chain employs TRBV18 and TRBJ1-6; the D is unclear. Germline V gene sequence: CDR1 KGHSH, CDR2 LQKENI. V lost 4 bases and J 8 bases, leaving 12 bases between the germline ends. The CDR3 totals 14 residues. The CDR3 coding sequence is TGTGCCAGCTCACAGGAGCCCGACCATTCACCCCTCCACTTT. Protein sequence: CASSQEPDHSPLHF.

Written as DNA, the CDR3 is TGTGCCAGCACCGTAGCGGGGGGATACACCGGGGAGCTGTTTTTT. Amino acids: CASTVAGGYTGELFF. The chain uses TRBV28 and TRBJ2-2; the match to TRBD2 covers 10 bases. The CDR3 contains 15 residues. Germline CDR1 MDHEN, CDR2 SYDVKM. The trim removed 7 bases at V and 3 bases at J, leaving 5 bases unmatched.

The chain recombines TRBV9 with TRBJ1-1; D perhaps matches TRBD1 (5 bases). Trimming removed 0 bases at V and 3 bases at J, with 12 bases between. The CDR3 runs to 15 residues. Germline V CDR1 and CDR2: SGDLS, YYNGEE. The CDR3 sequence is CASSVVGLPDTEAFF. CDR3 DNA sequence: TGTGCCAGCAGCGTAGTGGGACTCCCGGACACTGAAGCTTTCTTT.

The chain joins TRBV7-9 to TRBJ2-7, with 8 bases lining up with TRBD2. V dropped 5 bases and J dropped 1; count of bases not matched to a gene: 10. CDR1 is SEHNR, CDR2 FQNEAQ, per germline (reference sequence). CDR3 length: 16 amino acids. CDR3 loop: CASSAPLAGGSYEQYF. The CDR3 DNA is TGTGCCAGCAGCGCCCCCCTTGCGGGGGGATCCTACGAGCAGTACTTC. The full variable domain, in which reference TRBV7-9 and TRBJ2-7 provide the parts outside the CDR3, is DTGVSQNPRHKITKRGQNVTFRCDPISEHNRLYWYRQTLGQGPEFLTYFQNEAQLEKSRLLSDRFSAERPKGSFSTLEIQRTEQGDSAMYLCASSAPLAGGSYEQYFGPGTRLTVT.

The gene calls are TRBV28 and TRBJ2-7; perhaps TRBD1 as D (6 bases). CDR3 length: 13 residues. V lost 3 bases to trimming and J lost 3 bases, with 9 bases between them. Germline CDR1 is MDHEN and CDR2 is SYDVKM. The CDR3 here is CASSLDSRYEQYF. The CDR3 DNA is TGTGCCAGCAGTTTGGACAGCCGCTACGAGCAGTACTTC.

This chain connects TRBV2 to TRBJ1-1; D is ambiguous. CDR3 size: 13 residues. V lost 7 bases, J lost 1 base, and 10 bases lay in between. Germline CDR1 reads SNHLY; CDR2 reads FYNNEI. This CDR3 reads CASIFQENTEAFF. The CDR3 coding sequence is TGTGCCAGCATCTTCCAGGAGAACACTGAAGCTTTCTTT.

The chain has TRBV19 and TRBJ2-7; TRBD1 aligns across 7 bases. This CDR3 comprises 14 residues. Trimming at V came to 6 bases and at J to 3 bases, leaving 8 bases not matched to a gene. Germline CDR1 reads LNHDA; CDR2 reads SQIVND (reference sequence). The CDR3 protein is CASSRTGSGYEQYF. CDR3 DNA sequence: TGTGCCAGTAGCCGGACAGGTTCAGGCTACGAGCAGTACTTC. Filled out from reference TRBV19 and TRBJ2-7, the complete variable domain reads DGGITQSPKYLFRKEGQNVTLSCEQNLNHDAMYWYRQDPGQGLRLIYYSQIVNDFQKGDIAEGYSVSREKKESFPLTVTSAQKNPTAFYLCASSRTGSGYEQYFGPGTRLTVT.

The chain carries TRBV19 and TRBJ2-1; TRBD2 matches at 13 bases. Unmatched junction bases numbered 9, after V lost 7 bases and J lost 6 bases. Looked up from germline, CDR1 is LNHDA and CDR2 is SQIVND (reference sequence). CDR3 length: 16 residues. CDR3 DNA: TGTGCCAGTACAAGGACTAGCGGGGGTATGGGCAATGAGCAGTTCTTC. Encoded protein: CASTRTSGGMGNEQFF.

V gene TRBV19 combines with J gene TRBJ2-5, with 12 bases identical to TRBD1. The V segment lost 3 bases and the J segment 4 bases; nucleotides outside the gene matches: 3. Germline V gene sequence: CDR1 LNHDA, CDR2 SQIVND (reference sequence). This CDR3 contains 15 residues. The DNA for the CDR3 is TGTGCCAGTAGTATCCGGGACAGGGGGCGAGAGACCCAGTACTTC. This sequence encodes CASSIRDRGRETQYF.

The rearrangement links TRBV5-4 to TRBJ2-3; 11 bases line up with TRBD1. CDR1 is SGHNT and CDR2 is YYREEE in the germline V gene (reference sequence). This CDR3 spans 15 amino acids. The chain's CDR3 is CAVYTGTGGPDTQYF. The CDR3 DNA reads as TGTGCGGTCTACACCGGGACAGGGGGACCCGATACGCAGTATTTT.

The genes are TRBV18 and TRBJ2-1; 8 positions match TRBD2. Germline V lookup: CDR1 KGHSH, CDR2 LQKENI. CDR3 length: 18 amino acids. V shed 4 bases and J 5 bases; nucleotides not matched to a gene: 16. CDR3 in DNA: TGTGCCAGCTCACTTGGTACTAGCGGTGTGGGGGACCACAATGAGCAGTTCTTC. This encodes CASSLGTSGVGDHNEQFF. Full variable domain (remainder filled in from reference TRBV18 and TRBJ2-1): NAGVMQNPRHLVRRRGQEARLRCSPMKGHSHVYWYRQLPEEGLKFMVYLQKENIIDESGMPKERFSAEFPKEGPSILRIQQVVRGDSAAYFCASSLGTSGVGDHNEQFFGPGTRLTVL.

CDR3 coding DNA: TGTGCTAGTGGTTTGGTAAAGCTAGCGGGGGTTCCCCACACAGATACGCAGTATTTT. Encoded protein: CASGLVKLAGVPHTDTQYF. J is TRBJ2-3 and V is TRBV12-5; the match to TRBD2 covers 10 bases. The CDR3 consists of 19 residues. Germline V lookup: CDR1 LGHNT, CDR2 FRNRAP. V trimming: 0 bases; J trimming: 2 bases; junction bases outside the gene matches: 11.

The V gene is TRBV27, the J gene TRBJ1-1; no clear D. The V end was cut by 6 bases, the J end by 1 base, with 18 bases between. Germline loops: CDR1 MNHEY, CDR2 SMNVEV (reference sequence). This CDR3 contains 16 residues. The CDR3 protein is CASRRGSPLSNTEAFF. The CDR3 bases are TGTGCCAGCAGGCGAGGGTCTCCTCTCTCGAACACTGAAGCTTTCTTT.

The gene calls are TRBV12-5 and TRBJ1-4, with 9 bases identical to TRBD1. Losses at the gene ends were 7 bases for V and 6 bases for J; bases not matched to a gene: 6. The CDR3 spans 14 residues. Per germline, CDR1 LGHNT and CDR2 FRNRAP. CDR3 sequence: CASDTGGRDEKLFF. In DNA, the CDR3 is TGTGCTAGTGACACAGGGGGCCGAGATGAAAAACTGTTTTTT.

This chain joins TRBV5-8 and TRBJ1-6; TRBD1 agrees at 7 bases. The CDR3 totals 17 residues. J was trimmed by 0 bases and V by 2 bases; bases with no gene match: 5. Germline loops: CDR1 SGHTS, CDR2 YDEGEE. DNA of the CDR3: TGTGCCAGCAGCTTCGACCAGGGGGTCTCCTATAATTCACCCCTCCACTTT. Translation: CASSFDQGVSYNSPLHF.

The rearrangement uses TRBV2 and TRBJ1-4, with D possibly being TRBD1 (6 bases). Germline CDR1 is SNHLY and CDR2 is FYNNEI. The CDR3 is made up of 15 amino acids. The V end lost 3 bases, the J end lost 1 base, and 9 bases lay between the germline ends. The CDR3 DNA reads TGTGCCAGCAGTGACAGGGGTTTAACTAATGAAAAACTGTTTTTT. This encodes CASSDRGLTNEKLFF.